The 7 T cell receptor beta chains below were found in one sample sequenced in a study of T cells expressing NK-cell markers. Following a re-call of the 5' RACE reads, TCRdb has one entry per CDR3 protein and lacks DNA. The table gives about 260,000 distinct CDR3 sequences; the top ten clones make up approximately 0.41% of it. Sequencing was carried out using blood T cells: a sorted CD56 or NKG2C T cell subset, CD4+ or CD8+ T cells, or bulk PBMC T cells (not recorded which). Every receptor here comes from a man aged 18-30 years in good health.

This CDR3 reads CASSSVSWEQFF. The gene calls are TRBV12-3 or TRBV12-4 and TRBJ2-1; TCRdb indicates TRBD1, and absent DNA this call remains unverified. This CDR3 has 12 amino acids.

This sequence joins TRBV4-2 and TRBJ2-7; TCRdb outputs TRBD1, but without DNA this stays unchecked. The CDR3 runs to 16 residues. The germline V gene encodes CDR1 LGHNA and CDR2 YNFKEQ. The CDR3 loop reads CASSQRTGPPPYEQYF.

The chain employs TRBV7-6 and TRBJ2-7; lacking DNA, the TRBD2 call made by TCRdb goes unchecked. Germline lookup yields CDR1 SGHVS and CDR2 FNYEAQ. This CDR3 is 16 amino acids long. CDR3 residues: CASSLGTREGSYEQYF.

Here the CDR3 reads CSARGGPSSYNEQFF. The chain has TRBV20-1 and TRBJ2-1; TCRdb calls TRBD1, which cannot be checked without DNA. CDR1 DFQATT and CDR2 SNEGSKA come from the germline V gene (reference sequence). CDR3 length equals 15 residues.

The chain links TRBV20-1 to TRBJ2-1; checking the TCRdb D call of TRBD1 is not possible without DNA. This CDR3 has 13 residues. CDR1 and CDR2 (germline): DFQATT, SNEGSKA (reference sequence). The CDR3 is CSARRQGIGEQFF.

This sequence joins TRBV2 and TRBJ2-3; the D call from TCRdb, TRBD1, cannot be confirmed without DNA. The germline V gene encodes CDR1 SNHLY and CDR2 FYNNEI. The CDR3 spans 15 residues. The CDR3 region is CASSPTGGDTDTQYF.

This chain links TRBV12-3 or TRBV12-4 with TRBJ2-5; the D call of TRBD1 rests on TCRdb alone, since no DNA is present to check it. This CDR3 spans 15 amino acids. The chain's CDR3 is CASSPHGGQGESQYF.